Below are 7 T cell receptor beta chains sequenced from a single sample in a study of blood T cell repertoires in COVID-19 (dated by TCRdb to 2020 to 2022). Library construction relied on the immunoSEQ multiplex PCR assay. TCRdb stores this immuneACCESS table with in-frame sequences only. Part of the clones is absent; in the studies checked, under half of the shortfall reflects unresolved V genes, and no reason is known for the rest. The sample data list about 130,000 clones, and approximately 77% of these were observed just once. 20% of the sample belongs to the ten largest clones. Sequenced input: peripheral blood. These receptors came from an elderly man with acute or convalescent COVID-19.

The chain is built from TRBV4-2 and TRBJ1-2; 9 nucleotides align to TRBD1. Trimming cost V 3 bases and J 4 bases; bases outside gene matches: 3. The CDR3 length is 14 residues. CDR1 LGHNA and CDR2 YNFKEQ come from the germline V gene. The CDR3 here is CASSQGQGRYGYTF. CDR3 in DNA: TGTGCCAGCAGCCAGGGACAGGGACGCTATGGCTACACCTTC.

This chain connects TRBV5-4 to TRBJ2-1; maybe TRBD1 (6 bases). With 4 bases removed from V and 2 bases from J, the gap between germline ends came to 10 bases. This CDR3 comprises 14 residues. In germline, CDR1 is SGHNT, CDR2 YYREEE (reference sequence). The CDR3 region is CASSRQGPYNEQFF. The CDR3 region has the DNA TGTGCCAGCAGCAGGCAGGGGCCCTACAATGAGCAGTTCTTC. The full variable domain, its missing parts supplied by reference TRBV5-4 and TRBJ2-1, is ETGVTQSPTHLIKTRGQQVTLRCSSQSGHNTVSWYQQALGQGPQFIFQYYREEENGRGNFPPRFSGLQFPNYSSELNVNALELDDSALYLCASSRQGPYNEQFFGPGTRLTVL.

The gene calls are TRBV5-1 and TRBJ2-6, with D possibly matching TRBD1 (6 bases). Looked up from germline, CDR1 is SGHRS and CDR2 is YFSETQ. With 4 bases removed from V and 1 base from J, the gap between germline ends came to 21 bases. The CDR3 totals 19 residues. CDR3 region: CASSGPRVGGLSGANVLTF. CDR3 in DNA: TGCGCCAGCAGCGGGCCCAGGGTAGGGGGTCTTTCTGGGGCCAACGTCCTGACTTTC.

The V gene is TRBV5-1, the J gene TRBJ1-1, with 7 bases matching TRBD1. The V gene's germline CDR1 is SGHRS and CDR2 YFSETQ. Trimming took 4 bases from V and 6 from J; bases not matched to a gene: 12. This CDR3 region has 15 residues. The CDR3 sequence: CASSRTDRNRAEAFF. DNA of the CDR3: TGCGCCAGCAGCAGAACGGACAGGAACAGGGCTGAAGCTTTCTTT.

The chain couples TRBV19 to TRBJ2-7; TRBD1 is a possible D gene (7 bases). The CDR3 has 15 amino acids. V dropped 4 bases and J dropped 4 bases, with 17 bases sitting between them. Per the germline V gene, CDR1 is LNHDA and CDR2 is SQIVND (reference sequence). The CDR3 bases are TGTGCCAGTAGTAGAACCCGGGACAGCGGGTACGAGCAGTACTTC. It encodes CASSRTRDSGYEQYF. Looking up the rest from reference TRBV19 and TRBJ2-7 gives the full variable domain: DGGITQSPKYLFRKEGQNVTLSCEQNLNHDAMYWYRQDPGQGLRLIYYSQIVNDFQKGDIAEGYSVSREKKESFPLTVTSAQKNPTAFYLCASSRTRDSGYEQYFGPGTRLTVT.

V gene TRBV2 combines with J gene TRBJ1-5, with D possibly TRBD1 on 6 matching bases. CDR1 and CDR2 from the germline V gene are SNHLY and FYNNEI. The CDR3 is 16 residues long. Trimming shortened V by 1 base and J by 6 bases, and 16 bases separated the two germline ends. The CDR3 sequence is CASSEGGIGGSQPQHF. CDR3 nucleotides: TGTGCCAGCAGTGAAGGTGGTATAGGGGGAAGTCAGCCCCAGCATTTT. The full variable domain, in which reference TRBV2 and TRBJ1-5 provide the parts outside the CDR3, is EPEVTQTPSHQVTQMGQEVILRCVPISNHLYFYWYRQILGQKVEFLVSFYNNEISEKSEIFDDQFSVERPDGSNFTLKIRSTKLEDSAMYFCASSEGGIGGSQPQHFGDGTRLSIL.

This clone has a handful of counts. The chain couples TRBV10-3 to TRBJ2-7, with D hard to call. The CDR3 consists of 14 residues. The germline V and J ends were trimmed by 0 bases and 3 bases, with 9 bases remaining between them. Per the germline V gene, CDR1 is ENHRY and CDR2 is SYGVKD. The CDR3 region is CAISESGSDYEQYF. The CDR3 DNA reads TGTGCCATCAGTGAGTCCGGGTCTGACTACGAGCAGTACTTC.